These T cell receptor beta chains were read from a single sample in a study of CD8+ T cells in alopecia areata. Libraries were prepared by immunoSEQ multiplex PCR; TCRdb keeps only in-frame clonotypes and omits some of them. The sample lists around 170,000 clones, 45% to 60% occurring once. This material consisted of CD8+ T cells sorted from blood, taken at week 52, from a patient treated with tofacitinib. The receptors were sampled from a human donor with alopecia areata. The CDR3 runs from the conserved cysteine through the conserved F or W. The order of the fields is J gene, clone size, V gene, CDR3 protein. Clone size is shown for a subset of rows, as once, few, many or a class of expanded clone.

j_call: TRBJ1-1; clone_size: NA; v_call: TRBV7-9; cdr3_aa: CASSSTGTPYEAFF
j_call: TRBJ2-1; clone_size: NA; v_call: TRBV7-2; cdr3_aa: CASSLWGGNEQFF
j_call: TRBJ2-2; clone_size: few; v_call: TRBV2; cdr3_aa: CASSEMGGPIGELFF
j_call: TRBJ2-5; clone_size: NA; v_call: TRBV11-2; cdr3_aa: CASSLVGAQETQYF
j_call: TRBJ2-7; clone_size: NA; v_call: TRBV30; cdr3_aa: CAWSTGRAYEQYF
j_call: TRBJ2-3; clone_size: few; v_call: TRBV7-8; cdr3_aa: CASSSRRGPSTDTQYF
j_call: TRBJ2-1; clone_size: NA; v_call: TRBV9; cdr3_aa: CASSVRAHPGSSYNEQFF
j_call: TRBJ1-6; clone_size: NA; v_call: TRBV7-2; cdr3_aa: CASSLAVASSYNSPLHF
j_call: TRBJ2-7; clone_size: NA; v_call: TRBV7-2; cdr3_aa: CASSSQGYEQYF
j_call: TRBJ2-6; clone_size: once; v_call: TRBV6-5; cdr3_aa: CASSGGSSGANVLTF
j_call: TRBJ2-1; clone_size: NA; v_call: TRBV4-1; cdr3_aa: CASSRAGAYNEQFF
j_call: TRBJ1-6; clone_size: NA; v_call: TRBV7-3; cdr3_aa: CASSLGGPTFSPLHF
j_call: TRBJ2-7; clone_size: NA; v_call: TRBV18; cdr3_aa: CASSPRQGADEQYF
j_call: TRBJ2-1; clone_size: NA; v_call: TRBV9; cdr3_aa: CASSVEGEQFF
j_call: TRBJ2-7; clone_size: NA; v_call: TRBV7-9; cdr3_aa: CASSPDSIPSSYEQYF
j_call: TRBJ2-7; clone_size: NA; v_call: TRBV7-9; cdr3_aa: CASSAGTSSYEQYF
j_call: TRBJ1-1; clone_size: NA; v_call: TRBV27; cdr3_aa: CASSLSVEGARIEAFF
j_call: TRBJ2-7; clone_size: few; v_call: TRBV5-4; cdr3_aa: CASSLELSYEQYF
j_call: TRBJ2-5; clone_size: NA; v_call: TRBV5-6; cdr3_aa: CASSLATSGGWLETQYF
j_call: TRBJ2-1; clone_size: NA; v_call: TRBV12-5; cdr3_aa: CASGLKSVAWDEQFF
j_call: TRBJ2-5; clone_size: NA; v_call: TRBV6-5; cdr3_aa: CASKGTGGETQYF
j_call: TRBJ2-2; clone_size: NA; v_call: TRBV7-8; cdr3_aa: CASSVDKQAPDRELFF
j_call: TRBJ2-5; clone_size: NA; v_call: TRBV9; cdr3_aa: CASSVATGGQETQYF
j_call: TRBJ2-1; clone_size: NA; v_call: TRBV7-8; cdr3_aa: CASSSGLAGGISDRNEQFF
j_call: TRBJ2-7; clone_size: few; v_call: TRBV29-1; cdr3_aa: CSVRGQSSYEQYF
j_call: TRBJ2-5; clone_size: NA; v_call: TRBV10-3; cdr3_aa: CATEPDRGRETQYF
j_call: TRBJ1-6; clone_size: NA; v_call: TRBV5-6; cdr3_aa: CASSFGRYNSPLHF
j_call: TRBJ1-5; clone_size: few; v_call: TRBV27; cdr3_aa: CASSLQSNQPQHF
j_call: TRBJ2-2; clone_size: NA; v_call: TRBV15; cdr3_aa: CATSRDSLGNLDTGELFF
j_call: TRBJ2-2; clone_size: NA; v_call: TRBV29-1; cdr3_aa: CSVISGAGSNTGELFF
j_call: TRBJ1-6; clone_size: NA; v_call: TRBV13; cdr3_aa: CASSLGEGLNSPLHF
j_call: TRBJ2-6; clone_size: once; v_call: TRBV7-6; cdr3_aa: CASSLTPFGANVLTF
j_call: TRBJ1-6; clone_size: few; v_call: TRBV4-1; cdr3_aa: CASSQPDLLNSPLHF
j_call: TRBJ1-1; clone_size: NA; v_call: TRBV6-5; cdr3_aa: CASSYSKRIEAFF
j_call: TRBJ1-5; clone_size: NA; v_call: TRBV4-2; cdr3_aa: CASSQESGPRVNQPQHF
j_call: TRBJ1-1; clone_size: NA; v_call: TRBV4-1; cdr3_aa: CASSQEPGPNTEAFF
j_call: TRBJ2-2; clone_size: few; v_call: TRBV7-9; cdr3_aa: CASAGGTETGELFF
j_call: TRBJ1-2; clone_size: NA; v_call: TRBV7-9; cdr3_aa: CAIHTGGYTF
j_call: TRBJ2-7; clone_size: NA; v_call: TRBV30; cdr3_aa: CACTAWTGLYEQYF
j_call: TRBJ1-2; clone_size: NA; v_call: TRBV29-1; cdr3_aa: CSVEGLDPEGDYGYTF
j_call: TRBJ1-4; clone_size: many; v_call: TRBV2; cdr3_aa: CASRSDGTATNEKLFF
j_call: TRBJ1-1; clone_size: few; v_call: TRBV5-1; cdr3_aa: CASSGEDGNTEAFF
j_call: TRBJ2-1; clone_size: few; v_call: TRBV5-1; cdr3_aa: CASSPDRGLGSSYNEQFF
j_call: TRBJ2-2; clone_size: NA; v_call: TRBV14; cdr3_aa: CASSQAATGELFF
j_call: TRBJ1-5; clone_size: NA; v_call: TRBV30; cdr3_aa: CAWSVNPLGQPQHF
j_call: TRBJ2-1; clone_size: NA; v_call: TRBV2; cdr3_aa: CASSDWTGSYNEQFF
j_call: TRBJ2-1; clone_size: NA; v_call: TRBV11-2; cdr3_aa: CASSLGGQGNEQFF
j_call: TRBJ1-5; clone_size: NA; v_call: TRBV27; cdr3_aa: CASSGTPNQPQHF
j_call: TRBJ2-1; clone_size: NA; v_call: TRBV30; cdr3_aa: CAWSANEQFF
j_call: TRBJ2-1; clone_size: few; v_call: TRBV30; cdr3_aa: CAWRGLAGGWDEQFF
j_call: TRBJ1-5; clone_size: few; v_call: TRBV27; cdr3_aa: CASSVGTGHQPQHF
j_call: TRBJ2-1; clone_size: few; v_call: TRBV11-2; cdr3_aa: CASSPRTSTNEQFF
j_call: TRBJ1-4; clone_size: few; v_call: TRBV6-6; cdr3_aa: CASSYSSRPSEKLFF
j_call: TRBJ2-7; clone_size: NA; v_call: TRBV7-9; cdr3_aa: CASSLDPGAPYEQYF
j_call: TRBJ2-5; clone_size: NA; v_call: TRBV7-7; cdr3_aa: CASSLDREETQYF